This entry lists 22 T cell receptor beta chains sequenced from one sample in a study of shared clonotypes between healthy human individuals. TCRdb's copy holds only in-frame clones and misses some; the assay was immunoSEQ multiplex PCR. The data hold a few million clones, with over 90% observed a single time. The specimen was naive CD4+ T cells from PBMCs. Subset reported: CD45RA+ positively selected. Every receptor here comes from a man aged 18-30 years in good health. Some clones in this sample may be carry-over from other donors' samples.

As for this clone: Other DNA sequences within the sample encode an identical CDR3. The chain is built from TRBV2 and TRBJ1-1; D is perhaps TRBD1 (6 bases). Trimming took 4 bases from V and 1 from J, leaving 7 bases between them. This CDR3 has 13 amino acids. Germline V CDR1 and CDR2: SNHLY, FYNNEI. The chain's CDR3 is CASSGQANTEAFF. The CDR3 DNA reads TGTGCCAGCAGTGGACAGGCGAACACTGAAGCTTTCTTT.

The rearrangement joins TRBV28 to TRBJ2-7; tentative D call: TRBD2 (6 bases). The CDR3 runs 15 residues. Germline V CDR1 and CDR2: MDHEN, SYDVKM. The V end was cut by 8 bases, the J end by 1 base, with 18 bases between. CDR3 sequence: CASGAGSLDSYEQYF. In DNA form, the CDR3 reads TGTGCCAGCGGAGCGGGCTCCCTTGATTCCTACGAGCAGTACTTC.

The chain employs TRBV29-1 and TRBJ1-1; the D gene is possibly TRBD1 (6 bases). Germline V gene lookup returns CDR1 SQVTM and CDR2 ANQGSEA. The CDR3 is 16 amino acids. The ends were cut back, 5 bases at V and 4 bases at J, with 23 bases in the middle. CDR3 protein: CSVQSNFWGQITEAFF. The DNA for the CDR3 is TGCAGCGTTCAATCGAATTTTTGGGGGCAGATCACTGAAGCTTTCTTT.

The rearrangement joins TRBV2 to TRBJ2-3, with D possibly being TRBD2 (7 bases). Germline V CDR1 and CDR2: SNHLY, FYNNEI. The CDR3 runs to 14 residues. The germline V and J ends were trimmed by 9 bases and 0 bases, with 13 bases remaining between them. The CDR3 DNA follows: TGTGCCAGAACCCCGGGGGGCAGCACAGATACGCAGTATTTT. Protein sequence: CARTPGGSTDTQYF.

The J gene is TRBJ2-7, the V gene TRBV2, with 7 nucleotides matching TRBD1. CDR3 length: 12 residues. Germline assignment: CDR1 SNHLY and CDR2 FYNNEI. V trimming: 11 bases; J trimming: 3 bases; junction bases outside the gene matches: 7. CDR3 loop: CAGGQILYEQYF. The CDR3 nucleotides read TGTGCCGGGGGACAGATCCTCTACGAGCAGTACTTC.

This chain joins TRBV4-3 and TRBJ2-1, with a weak D call TRBD2 (7 bases). Germline V CDR1 and CDR2: LGHNA, YSLEER. V was clipped by 1 base and J by 4 bases, with 17 bases between them. This CDR3 comprises 17 residues. The CDR3 region has the DNA TGCGCCAGCAGCCAAGGGGCAGGGGAGGGCCTTTACAATGAGCAGTTCTTC. As protein: CASSQGAGEGLYNEQFF.

V and J are TRBV5-1 and TRBJ1-1; D is ambiguous. Germline values: CDR1 SGHRS, CDR2 YFSETQ. The CDR3 contains 14 residues. V was clipped by 0 bases and J by 3 bases, with 9 bases between them. The CDR3 DNA reads as TGCGCCAGCAGCTTGGAAGGGTTCGACACTGAAGCTTTCTTT. Translated: CASSLEGFDTEAFF.

With respect to this clone: Other DNA sequences in the sample encode the same CDR3. The rearrangement joins TRBV6-1 to TRBJ1-5, with 8 bases identical to TRBD1. Germline assignment: CDR1 MNHNS and CDR2 SASEGT. Unmatched junction bases numbered 5, after V lost 5 bases and J lost 5 bases. The CDR3 extends over 14 amino acids. The CDR3 reads CASSRDRKDQPQHF. The CDR3 DNA reads TGTGCCAGCAGTCGGGACAGGAAGGATCAGCCCCAGCATTTT.

The rearrangement joins TRBV10-2 to TRBJ2-3, with TRBD1 matching 9 bases. V was clipped by 3 bases and J by 2 bases; unmatched bases: 9. The CDR3 contains 17 residues. CDR1 and CDR2 from the germline V gene are WSHSY and SAAADI. This chain's CDR3 is CASSEPTGTGITDTQYF. In DNA form, the CDR3 reads TGCGCCAGCAGTGAACCGACCGGGACAGGGATCACAGATACGCAGTATTTT.

The rearrangement joins TRBV5-1 to TRBJ2-6; D uncertain. The CDR3 extends over 17 amino acids. The ends were cut back, 3 bases at V and 1 base at J, with 14 bases in the middle. Germline CDR1 SGHRS, CDR2 YFSETQ. The CDR3 sequence is CASSSPYGESGANVLTF. The CDR3 coding sequence is TGCGCCAGCAGCTCTCCGTATGGCGAATCTGGGGCCAACGTCCTGACTTTC.

V is TRBV28 and J is TRBJ2-1; D is perhaps TRBD2 (6 bases). The germline gives CDR1 MDHEN, CDR2 SYDVKM. This CDR3 has 15 amino acids. Trimming pared 7 bases from V and 4 bases from J, leaving 17 bases between. CDR3 in amino acids: CASTTPGEAYNEQFF. The CDR3 DNA reads TGTGCCAGCACTACACCCGGGGAGGCGTACAATGAGCAGTTCTTC.

The V gene is TRBV4-1, the J gene TRBJ1-4; D gene ambiguous. Germline CDR1 MGHRA, CDR2 YSYEKL. V lost 1 base and J lost 0, with 12 bases in between. The CDR3 sequence is 17 residues long. CDR3 sequence reads: CASSQVETAATNEKLFF. The CDR3 DNA follows: TGCGCCAGCAGCCAAGTTGAGACGGCGGCAACTAATGAAAAACTGTTTTTT.

V and J are TRBV7-9 and TRBJ2-7; perhaps TRBD2 as D (6 bases). V was shortened by 10 bases and J by 0 bases, with 19 bases between the two germline ends. This CDR3 spans 15 amino acids. Germline CDR1 SEHNR, CDR2 FQNEAQ (reference sequence). CDR3 DNA sequence: TGTGCCACCCAGCCGGTTCGGGGGAGCTCCTACGAGCAGTACTTC. Amino acid sequence: CATQPVRGSSYEQYF.

V is TRBV7-2 and J is TRBJ2-5, with D possibly TRBD2 on 6 matching bases. The V gene lost 3 bases and the J gene lost 0 bases, with 17 bases spanning the gap. Per germline, CDR1 SGHTA and CDR2 FQGNSA. This CDR3 comprises 17 residues. CDR3 amino acids: CASSFGVSGAYQETQYF. Written as DNA, the CDR3 is TGTGCCAGCAGCTTCGGGGTTAGCGGAGCCTACCAAGAGACCCAGTACTTC.

V usage is TRBV4-1 and J usage is TRBJ2-1; D tentatively fits TRBD1 or TRBD2 (5 bases each). Trimming stripped 4 bases from V and 8 bases from J, with 9 bases between. Looked up from germline, CDR1 is MGHRA and CDR2 is YSYEKL. The CDR3 extends over 12 amino acids. The DNA for the CDR3 is TGCGCCAGCAGCCCGCTGGGGGATGAGCAGTTCTTC. Translating gives CASSPLGDEQFF.

The V and J genes are TRBV5-8 and TRBJ2-7, with TRBD1 matching over 8 bases. CDR1 and CDR2 (germline): SGHTS, YDEGEE. The CDR3 is 16 residues long. The J segment lost 2 bases and the V segment lost 2 bases, leaving 9 bases of the junction unmatched. The CDR3 protein is CASSLIRTGRPYEQYF. CDR3 nucleotides: TGTGCCAGCAGCTTAATACGGACAGGGAGGCCCTACGAGCAGTACTTC.

The gene calls are TRBV5-1 and TRBJ2-2, with 12 bases matching TRBD1. V gave up 7 bases and J gave up 4 bases; unmatched junction bases: 2. CDR1 and CDR2 (germline): SGHRS, YFSETQ. The CDR3 covers 14 residues. In nucleotides, the CDR3 is TGCGCCAGCGGGACAGGGGGCGGCACCGGGGAGCTGTTTTTT. This codes for CASGTGGGTGELFF.

The J gene is TRBJ2-6, the V gene TRBV7-3; D unresolved. The CDR3 has 15 residues. Trimming cost V 5 bases and J 2 bases, with 10 bases left between them. Germline V gene sequence: CDR1 SGHTA, CDR2 FQGTGA. The CDR3 sequence: CASSPPTTGANVLTF. The DNA for the CDR3 is TGTGCCAGCAGCCCCCCTACAACTGGGGCCAACGTCCTGACTTTC.

The gene calls are TRBV28 and TRBJ2-7, with 9 nucleotides matching TRBD1. Germline assignment: CDR1 MDHEN and CDR2 SYDVKM. V lost 5 bases and J lost 5; bases outside the gene matches: 10. The CDR3 contains 15 residues. CDR3 region: CASSPGGQGIDEQYF. CDR3 coding DNA: TGTGCCAGCAGTCCGGGCGGACAGGGGATCGACGAGCAGTACTTC.

The genes are TRBV11-2 and TRBJ2-5; D is possibly TRBD1 or TRBD2 (6 bases each). The germline CDR1 and CDR2 sequences are SGHAT and FQNNGV. The CDR3 loop spans 13 amino acids. The germline V and J ends were trimmed by 5 bases and 5 bases, with 12 bases remaining between them. CDR3 in amino acids: CASSPWRGETQYF. CDR3 nucleotide sequence: TGTGCCAGCAGCCCCTGGAGGGGGGAGACCCAGTACTTC.

The chain combines TRBV10-1 with TRBJ2-2, with D possibly being TRBD2 (6 bases). The germline V gene encodes CDR1 WNHNN and CDR2 SYGVQD (reference sequence). The CDR3 totals 15 residues. Deletions cut 6 bases from V and 3 bases from J, with 14 bases between. The CDR3 spells CASRGEAPDTGELFF. Written as DNA, the CDR3 is TGCGCCAGCAGAGGGGAGGCTCCGGACACCGGGGAGCTGTTTTTT.

This sequence joins TRBV27 and TRBJ2-1, with 7 positions matching TRBD2. This CDR3 is built from 13 residues. The V gene end was trimmed by 6 bases and the J gene end by 6 bases; junction bases not matched to a gene: 5. CDR1 is MNHEY, CDR2 SMNVEV, per germline (reference sequence). The CDR3 loop reads CASRTTSVNEQFF. The CDR3 nucleotides read TGTGCCAGCAGGACTACTAGCGTCAATGAGCAGTTCTTC.